Shown below are 11 T cell receptor beta chains from a single sample sequenced in a study of blood T cell repertoires in COVID-19. The data were produced by immunoSEQ multiplex PCR, yet TCRdb's version contains in-frame clones alone and is incomplete. The table has about 420,000 clones, around 90% seen once; the top ten hold more than 0.7%. The source material was peripheral blood. Receptors were obtained from a young man with COVID-19, enrolled during active disease.

The rearrangement joins TRBV6-5 to TRBJ1-3, with D perhaps TRBD1 (5 bases). Germline V lookup: CDR1 MNHEY, CDR2 SVGAGI. V lost 5 bases, J lost 3 bases, and 8 bases lay in between. The CDR3 is 13 amino acids. The CDR3 here is CASSRGYGNTIYF. CDR3 sequence (DNA): TGTGCCAGCAGTAGGGGTTATGGAAACACCATATATTTT.

This clone came up a few times. The chain couples TRBV5-1 to TRBJ2-1; TRBD2 agrees at 14 bases. V was clipped by 4 bases and J by 6 bases; unmatched bases: 12. This CDR3 has 18 residues. Germline CDR1 and CDR2: SGHRS and YFSETQ. CDR3 in DNA: TGCGCCAGCAGCACTGTCCCGGGACTAGCGGGGGACCCCAATGAGCAGTTCTTC. It translates to CASSTVPGLAGDPNEQFF.

CDR3 in DNA: TGTGCCAGCAGTTTGGGACAGAGCGGCAATCAGCCCCAGCATTTT. This sequence encodes CASSLGQSGNQPQHF. The chain combines TRBV27 with TRBJ1-5; 7 positions match TRBD1. The V gene end was trimmed by 3 bases and the J gene end by 2 bases; junction bases not matched to a gene: 4. Germline lookup yields CDR1 MNHEY and CDR2 SMNVEV (reference sequence). This CDR3 has 15 residues.

V usage is TRBV6-6 and J usage is TRBJ2-1; weak D call: TRBD2 (6 bases). The germline V gene has CDR1 MNHNY and CDR2 SVGAGI (reference sequence). The CDR3 runs 14 residues. With 2 bases removed from V and 2 bases from J, the gap between germline ends came to 7 bases. CDR3 loop: CASSYGGTYNEQFF. DNA for the CDR3: TGTGCCAGCAGTTACGGGGGGACCTACAATGAGCAGTTCTTC.

A few counts support this clone. The rearrangement joins TRBV2 to TRBJ1-5, with TRBD1 matching over 8 bases. The J segment lost 5 bases and the V segment lost 5 bases, leaving 5 bases of the junction unmatched. In germline, CDR1 is SNHLY, CDR2 FYNNEI. The CDR3 totals 14 residues. CDR3 nucleotide sequence: TGTGCCAGCAGTTTCGACAGGGGCGATCAGCCCCAGCATTTT. Translated: CASSFDRGDQPQHF.

This chain connects TRBV11-2 to TRBJ2-1; D possibly corresponds to TRBD1 (6 bases). Germline CDR1 reads SGHAT; CDR2 reads FQNNGV. V lost 0 bases to trimming and J lost 1 base, with 7 bases between them. The CDR3 is 15 amino acids. This CDR3 is CASSLEGQSYNEQFF. The CDR3 DNA follows: TGTGCCAGCAGCTTAGAAGGACAGTCCTACAATGAGCAGTTCTTC. The whole variable domain, remainder taken from reference TRBV11-2 and TRBJ2-1, is EAGVAQSPRYKIIEKRQSVAFWCNPISGHATLYWYQQILGQGPKLLIQFQNNGVVDDSQLPKDRFSAERLKGVDSTLKIQPAKLEDSAVYLCASSLEGQSYNEQFFGPGTRLTVL.

The chain uses TRBV7-9 and TRBJ2-3; 15 nucleotides line up with TRBD2. The CDR3 is 16 residues long. CDR1 is SEHNR, CDR2 FQNEAQ, per germline (reference sequence). The J segment lost 5 bases and the V segment lost 5 bases, leaving 5 bases of the junction unmatched. DNA of the CDR3: TGTGCCAGCAGCCCGGGACTAGCGGGAGGCGAAGATACGCAGTATTTT. Its protein product is CASSPGLAGGEDTQYF.

This rearrangement joins TRBV5-1 to TRBJ1-3; D is possibly TRBD1 (5 bases). Per germline, CDR1 SGHRS and CDR2 YFSETQ. The V gene lost 4 bases and the J gene lost 8 bases, with 10 bases spanning the gap. CDR3 length equals 12 residues. The CDR3: CASSPKQDTIYF. The CDR3, as DNA: TGCGCCAGCAGCCCGAAACAGGACACCATATATTTT.

The J gene is TRBJ1-5, the V gene TRBV5-5; D remains ambiguous. Germline V gives CDR1 SGHKS, CDR2 YYEKEE (reference sequence). Trimming took off 2 bases at V and 5 bases at J, with 14 bases between the two ends. This CDR3 comprises 15 residues. In DNA, the CDR3 is TGTGCCAGCAGCTTAGGGTCAGGAGGGTATCAGCCCCAGCATTTT. Encoded protein: CASSLGSGGYQPQHF.

The chain uses TRBV14 and TRBJ2-7; 10 nucleotides align to TRBD1. Trimming cost V 2 bases and J 3 bases; bases outside gene matches: 1. The CDR3 spans 14 residues. CDR1 is SGHDN and CDR2 is FVKESK in the germline V gene. The CDR3 protein is CASSQWTGGYEQYF. The DNA of the CDR3 is TGTGCCAGCAGCCAATGGACAGGGGGCTACGAGCAGTACTTC. Combining the CDR3 with reference TRBV14 and TRBJ2-7 gives the whole variable domain EAGVTQFPSHSVIEKGQTVTLRCDPISGHDNLYWYRRVMGKEIKFLLHFVKESKQDESGMPNNRFLAERTGGTYSTLKVQPAELEDSGVYFCASSQWTGGYEQYFGPGTRLTVT.

This chain links TRBV10-1 with TRBJ2-5, with a weak D call TRBD1 (6 bases). Germline CDR1 is WNHNN and CDR2 is SYGVQD (reference sequence). The CDR3 runs 13 residues. V gave up 8 bases and J gave up 4 bases, with 14 bases separating them. DNA for the CDR3: TGCGCCAGCGGGTACAGGGCGGGAGAGACCCAGTACTTC. It translates to CASGYRAGETQYF.